The sample holds one count of the clone carrying this TCR beta chain. The junction departs from germline at one end; a sequencing error may be responsible. This sample stems from a study of shared clonotypes between healthy human individuals. Evenly divided among several immunoSEQ plates was the genomic DNA of each subset. Each PCR replicate from the sorted subsets contained about 200 ng DNA, which is about 30,000 T cell genomes. This table comes from immunoSEQ multiplex PCR, and its TCRdb copy is limited to in-frame clones, with some not included. The data contain 2 million to 2.5 million clones, around 93% of them seen just once; the ten biggest clones take up around 0.35%. Only Caucasian adults living in Nashville, Tennessee served as donors. Germline CDR1 is MNHNY and CDR2 is SVGAGI (reference sequence). This CDR3 spans 12 amino acids.

The sequenced sample was naive CD4+ T cells from PBMCs. Subset in this sample: CD45RA+ positively selected. This sequence originates from a man in his late teens or twenties in good health. Some clones in this sample may be carry-over from other donors' samples. The genes are TRBV6-6 and TRBJ2-5, with 7 bases matching TRBD2. CDR3 DNA: TGTGCCAGCAGTCCCCCGGGGGGAACCCGGTACTTC. It specifies CASSPPGGTRYF.